Following are 26 T cell receptor beta chains from one sample sequenced in a study of cytomegalovirus exposure and HLA in healthy donors. The protocol was immunoSEQ multiplex PCR, while the TCRdb copy is restricted to in-frame clones and leaves out a portion. The sample consists of fewer than 150,000 clones, more than 75% of them appearing once. What was sequenced was PBMCs. These receptors all stem from a man aged 18 to 30 in good health and CMV-seronegative.

The sample holds one count of this clone. The genes are TRBV5-1 and TRBJ2-2, with a possible D match to TRBD2 (5 bases). This CDR3 comprises 16 residues. V was pared by 0 bases and J by 3 bases, with 12 bases between. Looked up from germline, CDR1 is SGHRS and CDR2 is YFSETQ. CDR3 sequence (DNA): TGCGCCAGCAGCTTGGGCGACTACTGGGACACCGGGGAGCTGTTTTTT. Its protein product is CASSLGDYWDTGELFF. Based on the CDR3 plus reference TRBV5-1 and TRBJ2-2, the full variable domain is KAGVTQTPRYLIKTRGQQVTLSCSPISGHRSVSWYQQTPGQGLQFLFEYFSETQRNKGNFPGRFSGRQFSNSRSEMNVSTLELGDSALYLCASSLGDYWDTGELFFGEGSRLTVL.

V is TRBV27 and J is TRBJ2-3; TRBD2 matches 7 bases. Germline CDR1 is MNHEY and CDR2 is SMNVEV (reference sequence). The CDR3 consists of 17 residues. V shed 6 bases, J shed 4 bases, and the junction held 16 bases outside the gene matches. The CDR3, as DNA: TGTGCCAGCAGAAATTTGGCGGGAGTCTTGAGGCCAGATACGCAGTATTTT. Its translation: CASRNLAGVLRPDTQYF.

The chain joins TRBV5-1 to TRBJ2-7, with D uncertain. CDR1 SGHRS and CDR2 YFSETQ come from the germline V gene. With 4 bases removed from V and 1 base from J, the gap between germline ends came to 12 bases. This CDR3 comprises 14 residues. DNA for the CDR3: TGCGCCAGCAGCCTTTCTCTTCCGTCCTACGAGCAGTACTTC. This codes for CASSLSLPSYEQYF.

In its sample, this clone was seen once. The V gene is TRBV6-1, the J gene TRBJ2-1; no reliable D call. The CDR3 loop spans 16 amino acids. The germline V gene has CDR1 MNHNS and CDR2 SASEGT. V was trimmed by 3 bases and J by 4 bases, leaving 16 bases between them. CDR3 sequence (DNA): TGTGCCAGCAGTGAGTTGACTGGATCGCCATACAATGAGCAGTTCTTC. Translating it yields CASSELTGSPYNEQFF.

The rearrangement uses TRBV25-1 and TRBJ1-1; 9 bases agree with TRBD1. Germline values: CDR1 MGHDK, CDR2 SYGVNS. This CDR3 contains 14 residues. The trim removed 2 bases at V and 7 bases at J, leaving 5 bases unmatched. This CDR3 is CASSEDRGYGEAFF. CDR3 DNA: TGTGCCAGCAGTGAAGACAGGGGGTATGGTGAAGCTTTCTTT.

This clone was found once. The chain couples TRBV5-1 to TRBJ1-2; 9 bases are a match to TRBD1. Germline assignment: CDR1 SGHRS and CDR2 YFSETQ. This CDR3 contains 13 residues. With V trimmed by 4 bases and J by 8 bases, 6 bases remained unmatched. CDR3 residues: CASSPGDREGYTF. CDR3 nucleotide sequence: TGCGCCAGCAGCCCGGGGGACAGGGAAGGCTACACCTTC.

The genes are TRBV27 and TRBJ2-2, with D possibly matching TRBD2 (7 bases). The CDR3 is 13 residues long. In germline, CDR1 is MNHEY, CDR2 SMNVEV (reference sequence). Trimming took 5 bases from V and 4 from J, leaving 8 bases between them. CDR3 coding DNA: TGTGCCAGCAGTCGGGGGGCCACCGGGGAGCTGTTTTTT. As protein: CASSRGATGELFF.

The rearrangement joins TRBV7-9 to TRBJ2-2; 9 bases are shared with TRBD1. J lost 7 bases, V lost 6 bases, and 9 bases had no gene match. The CDR3 runs to 15 residues. The germline V gene has CDR1 SEHNR and CDR2 FQNEAQ (reference sequence). CDR3 region: CASRSGTGFGGELFF. CDR3 DNA: TGTGCCAGCAGGTCCGGGACAGGGTTTGGCGGGGAGCTGTTTTTT.

The gene calls are TRBV19 and TRBJ2-5; D not certain. The V gene's germline CDR1 is LNHDA and CDR2 SQIVND (reference sequence). Trimming removed 4 bases from V and 1 base from J, with 16 bases in between. The CDR3 covers 16 residues. The CDR3 reads CASSTAATMIQETQYF. The CDR3 region has the DNA TGTGCCAGTAGTACTGCCGCGACAATGATCCAAGAGACCCAGTACTTC.

In its sample, this clone was seen once. J is TRBJ1-5 and V is TRBV27, with D perhaps matching TRBD1 (6 bases). The CDR3 extends over 14 amino acids. Germline V lookup: CDR1 MNHEY, CDR2 SMNVEV (reference sequence). Trimming shortened V by 5 bases and J by 5 bases, and 13 bases separated the two germline ends. This CDR3 reads CASSPQTGYQPQHF. The DNA of the CDR3 is TGTGCCAGCAGTCCCCAGACAGGTTATCAGCCCCAGCATTTT.

This sequence joins TRBV5-4 and TRBJ2-5, with a tentative D call TRBD1 (5 bases). Germline values: CDR1 SGHNT, CDR2 YYREEE (reference sequence). The ends were cut back, 4 bases at V and 2 bases at J, with 18 bases in the middle. This CDR3 has 16 residues. Written as DNA, the CDR3 is TGTGCCAGCAGCCTTGGCGCGAAGGGGATACAAGAGACCCAGTACTTC. Amino acid sequence: CASSLGAKGIQETQYF.

The J gene is TRBJ2-3, the V gene TRBV29-1; 8 bases fit TRBD2. V shed 6 bases and J 3 bases; nucleotides not matched to a gene: 5. This CDR3 comprises 13 residues. CDR1 and CDR2 from the germline V gene are SQVTM and ANQGSEA. CDR3 in DNA: TGCAGCGTCCGCGGGAGGCAAACAGATACGCAGTATTTT. Translating gives CSVRGRQTDTQYF.

This sequence joins TRBV7-9 and TRBJ1-4; 11 bases map to TRBD1. CDR1 and CDR2 from the germline V gene are SEHNR and FQNEAQ (reference sequence). The junction had 6 bases not matched to a gene; V was cut back by 3 bases and J by 0 bases. CDR3 size: 18 residues. CDR3 sequence reads: CASSLGDRGSATNEKLFF. CDR3 DNA: TGTGCCAGCAGCTTGGGGGACAGGGGGTCGGCAACTAATGAAAAACTGTTTTTT.

The chain combines TRBV27 with TRBJ2-1; perhaps TRBD1 as D (6 bases). Germline assignment: CDR1 MNHEY and CDR2 SMNVEV (reference sequence). V was pared by 6 bases and J by 9 bases, with 21 bases between. This CDR3 spans 15 amino acids. Here the CDR3 DNA reads TGTGCCAGCAGCCTAACCCAGGACAGTTTACTTGAGCAGTTCTTC. Amino acid sequence: CASSLTQDSLLEQFF.

The V and J genes are TRBV19 and TRBJ1-2, with TRBD1 as a possible D gene (5 bases). V was trimmed by 4 bases and J by 4 bases, leaving 25 bases between them. CDR1 is LNHDA and CDR2 is SQIVND in the germline V gene (reference sequence). The CDR3 is 18 residues long. CDR3 sequence reads: CASSTPGLGSTSGYGYTF. The DNA of the CDR3 is TGTGCCAGTAGTACGCCGGGACTCGGTTCAACGTCCGGCTATGGCTACACCTTC.

CDR3 residues: CASSLDRGPSYNEQFF. CDR3 coding DNA: TGTGCCAGCAGTTTGGACAGGGGACCCTCCTACAATGAGCAGTTCTTC. The rearrangement uses TRBV2 and TRBJ2-1, with 9 bases that match TRBD1. Trimming at V came to 5 bases and at J to 0 bases, leaving 5 bases not matched to a gene. CDR3 length equals 16 residues. Looked up from germline, CDR1 is SNHLY and CDR2 is FYNNEI.

This clone was seen a few times. The V and J genes are TRBV4-2 and TRBJ1-5, with D possibly being TRBD1 (6 bases). V was pared by 4 bases and J by 3 bases, with 10 bases between. The germline V gene has CDR1 LGHNA and CDR2 YNFKEQ. This CDR3 spans 14 amino acids. The CDR3 DNA sequence: TGTGCCAGCAGCCCGGACAGTACCAATCAGCCCCAGCATTTT. Its protein is CASSPDSTNQPQHF.

This clone occurred once. V gene TRBV5-1 combines with J gene TRBJ1-1; tentatively, D is TRBD1 (5 bases). With 4 bases removed from V and 3 bases from J, the gap between germline ends came to 16 bases. CDR3 length: 15 amino acids. Germline CDR1 SGHRS, CDR2 YFSETQ. CDR3 DNA: TGCGCCAGCAGCGAGAGGACACGTCGGGACACTGAAGCTTTCTTT. Its translation: CASSERTRRDTEAFF.

The chain uses TRBV10-1 and TRBJ2-2; TRBD2 is a possible D gene (6 bases). Germline V lookup: CDR1 WNHNN, CDR2 SYGVQD (reference sequence). V lost 8 bases and J lost 4, with 14 bases in between. There are 14 residues in the CDR3. CDR3 nucleotides: TGCGCCAGCTCGGTGGGAGCGGGCACCGGGGAGCTGTTTTTT. Protein product: CASSVGAGTGELFF.

The chain combines TRBV30 with TRBJ2-1; 8 bases are a match to TRBD2. Germline V gene sequence: CDR1 GTSNPN, CDR2 SVGIG (reference sequence). Trimming at V came to 3 bases and at J to 8 bases, leaving 12 bases not matched to a gene. The CDR3 runs to 15 residues. DNA of the CDR3: TGTGCCTGGAGCCCCGGGGGGGCTAGTATTTATGAGCAGTTCTTC. Translating it yields CAWSPGGASIYEQFF.

This clone has only a few counts. This chain connects TRBV2 to TRBJ1-1; D gene ambiguous. The V and J ends lost 5 bases and 2 bases respectively, with 12 bases between them. Germline assignment: CDR1 SNHLY and CDR2 FYNNEI. The CDR3 is 14 residues long. CDR3 in amino acids: CASSPERVNTEAFF. The CDR3 DNA reads as TGTGCCAGCAGTCCTGAGAGAGTAAACACTGAAGCTTTCTTT.

This clone was counted only a few times. The chain is built from TRBV5-4 and TRBJ1-1; D perhaps matches TRBD1 (5 bases). The CDR3 has 13 residues. CDR1 is SGHNT, CDR2 YYREEE, per germline (reference sequence). V lost 3 bases and J lost 6, with 12 bases in between. CDR3 region: CASSYIRGSEAFF. Written as DNA, the CDR3 is TGTGCCAGCAGCTATATAAGGGGCTCTGAAGCTTTCTTT.

The chain links TRBV9 to TRBJ2-6; D remains ambiguous. Trimming pared 4 bases from V and 0 bases from J, leaving 8 bases between. The CDR3 runs to 15 residues. Per the germline V gene, CDR1 is SGDLS and CDR2 is YYNGEE. The DNA of the CDR3 is TGTGCCAGCAGCCCCCCCAGCTCTGGGGCCAACGTCCTGACTTTC. Its protein product is CASSPPSSGANVLTF.

This chain uses TRBV7-8 with TRBJ2-7; 8 bases align to TRBD1. CDR3 length equals 16 residues. Germline lookup yields CDR1 SGHVS and CDR2 FQNEAQ. V was pared by 5 bases and J by 2 bases, with 11 bases of the junction left unmatched. Written as DNA, the CDR3 is TGTGCCAGCAGCCTTGGATCCAGACAGGGGACCTACGAGCAGTACTTC. Translation gives CASSLGSRQGTYEQYF. Based on the CDR3 plus reference TRBV7-8 and TRBJ2-7, the full variable domain is GAGVSQSPRYKVAKRGQDVALRCDPISGHVSLFWYQQALGQGPEFLTYFQNEAQLDKSGLPSDRFFAERPEGSVSTLKIQRTQQEDSAVYLCASSLGSRQGTYEQYFGPGTRLTVT.

The V call is TRBV5-6, the J call TRBJ2-5, with D unclear. The V end lost 1 base, the J end lost 2 bases, and 9 bases lay between the germline ends. From germline, CDR1 is SGHDT and CDR2 YYEEEE. The CDR3 consists of 14 residues. DNA for the CDR3: TGTGCCAGCAGCTTGTCCTCTGTACAAGAGACCCAGTACTTC. Translated, it gives CASSLSSVQETQYF.

The J gene is TRBJ2-7, the V gene TRBV7-8; tentative D call: TRBD1 (6 bases). V lost 4 bases, J lost 3 bases, and 10 bases lay in between. The CDR3 is 13 residues long. Germline CDR1 reads SGHVS; CDR2 reads FQNEAQ. The CDR3 reads CASSSRQVYEQYF. Here the CDR3 DNA reads TGTGCCAGCAGCTCCCGACAGGTCTACGAGCAGTACTTC.